A selection of T cell receptor beta chains follows, all from one sample in a study of vaccination and CD4 T cells after COVID-19. TCRdb independently ran MiXCR on the PCR reads; one entry per CDR3 protein. The sample has almost 25,000 distinct CDR3 sequences, 62% seen once. No cognate antigen is known for these TCRs. Sequencing was done on a sample of CD4+ T cells from blood, cultured in vitro. Every receptor here comes from a human donor who had recovered from COVID-19. Each CDR3 is given with its conserved first and last residue. A D gene is named only where the DNA matches it firmly. Expanded clones are given a class, and other clones once, few, many or no size at all.

TRBV28	.	TRBJ1-2	.	TGTGCCAGCAGTTTAAGGGTAGGGGGCTACACCTTC	CASSLRVGGYTF
TRBV27	TRBD2	TRBJ2-7	.	TGTGCCAGCAGGGAACCGTCCAGGGGCGGGGGGACCTACGAGCAGTACTTC	CASREPSRGGGTYEQYF
TRBV27	.	TRBJ1-1	.	TGTGCCAGCAGGGAACAGGGAAGGGCTGAAGCTTTCTTT	CASREQGRAEAFF
TRBV19	.	TRBJ2-7	.	TGTGCCAGTAGTAGGGGGCCAAAGACCAGGGGAATTACCTACGAGCAGTACTTC	CASSRGPKTRGITYEQYF
TRBV6-2/TRBV6-3	.	TRBJ1-2	once	TGTGCCAGCAGTTACGGGACATACTATGGCTACACCTTC	CASSYGTYYGYTF
TRBV19	TRBD1	TRBJ1-5	few	TGTGCCAGTGTCGAGGGGACAGGGAATCAGCCCCAGCATTTT	CASVEGTGNQPQHF
TRBV3-1	TRBD2	TRBJ2-1	.	TGTGCCAGCAGCCAAGACGGACTAGCGGGCAATGAGCAGTTCTTC	CASSQDGLAGNEQFF
TRBV6-5	TRBD1	TRBJ2-1	.	TGTGCCAGCAGTTGGACAGGGTACGGCAATGAGCAGTTCTTC	CASSWTGYGNEQFF
TRBV24-1	TRBD1	TRBJ1-6	few	TGTGCCACCAGTGATTTGCGGCAGGGGGGCGTCTCCTATAATTCACCCCTCCACTTT	CATSDLRQGGVSYNSPLHF
TRBV27	TRBD1	TRBJ2-1	.	TGTGCCAGCACGGTGGGACAGCGTTTTTATGAGCAGTTCTTC	CASTVGQRFYEQFF
TRBV6-2/TRBV6-3	TRBD1	TRBJ1-6	few	TGTGCCAGCAGTTACTCGGACAGGGGCTATAATTCACCCCTCCACTTT	CASSYSDRGYNSPLHF
TRBV9	TRBD2	TRBJ2-1	medium-sized	TGTGCCAGCAGCGTAATGCTAGCGGGGGGTGAGCAGTTCTTC	CASSVMLAGGEQFF
TRBV21-1	.	TRBJ1-5	.	TGTGCCAGCAGCAAATGGGGTAAGGAGCAGCCCCAGCATTTT	CASSKWGKEQPQHF
TRBV27	.	TRBJ2-3	.	TGTGCCAGCAGTTTAGGGGGCGATACGCAGTATTTT	CASSLGGDTQYF
TRBV18	.	TRBJ1-2	.	TGTGCCAGCTCACCACCCGGGCGGAGCTATGATAAAGGCTACACCTTC	CASSPPGRSYDKGYTF
TRBV20-1	.	TRBJ1-1	few	TGCAGTGCTAGAGAGGGCGGGAAGGACACTGAAGCTTTCTTT	CSAREGGKDTEAFF
TRBV6-1	.	TRBJ2-7	.	TGTGCCAGCAGGACTAGAGTCCCTTCCAACGAGCAGTACTTC	CASRTRVPSNEQYF
TRBV20-1	.	TRBJ1-2	.	TGCAGTGCCAGATACAGGGAATTAGGTGGCTACACCTTC	CSARYRELGGYTF
TRBV7-9	.	TRBJ1-6	.	TGTGCCAGCAGCTCGGACGTTTTTAAATACAGGGACGATTCACCCCTCCACTTT	CASSSDVFKYRDDSPLHF
TRBV7-9	TRBD1	TRBJ1-5	few	TGTGCCAGCAGCTTGGGACAGGGGTCTCAGCCCCAGCATTTT	CASSLGQGSQPQHF
TRBV6-1	.	TRBJ2-3	.	TGTGCCAGCGGCCAATCGGCTGCACCTAGCACAGATACGCAGTATTTT	CASGQSAAPSTDTQYF
TRBV27	.	TRBJ1-4	.	TGTGCCAGCAGTCCACGGACAGTCGAAAAACTGTTTTTT	CASSPRTVEKLFF
TRBV9	.	TRBJ1-2	.	TGTGCCAGCAGCGTAGGTGAATCTAACTATGGCTACACCTTC	CASSVGESNYGYTF
TRBV6-5	.	TRBJ1-1	.	TGTGCCAGCAGTTATTCCAGATGGACTGAAGCTTTCTTT	CASSYSRWTEAFF
TRBV20-1	.	TRBJ2-3	.	TGCAGTGCTCGACCAAATACGCAGTATTTT	CSARPNTQYF
TRBV5-4	.	TRBJ2-2	.	TGTGCCAGCAGACGAACCAACCCAGGGGCAGCCGGGGAGCTGTTTTTT	CASRRTNPGAAGELFF
TRBV27	.	TRBJ2-1	.	TGTGCCAGCAGGCGGGACGGGGGAAAGCGGGCCTACAATGAGCAGTTCTTC	CASRRDGGKRAYNEQFF
TRBV12-3/TRBV12-4	.	TRBJ1-5	few	TGTGCCAGCAGTCCTCGTTTTGGTCAGCCCCAGCATTTT	CASSPRFGQPQHF
TRBV9	TRBD2	TRBJ2-4	.	TGTGCCAGCAGCGTAGAAGGGACTAGCGGAGTTTTGGGGAACATTCAGTACTTC	CASSVEGTSGVLGNIQYF
TRBV27	TRBD1	TRBJ1-2	few	TGTGCCAGCAGTTTGACAGGGGAATATGGCTACACCTTC	CASSLTGEYGYTF
TRBV24-1	.	TRBJ1-2	.	TGTGCCACCAGTGATACCCCCACCTATGGCTACACCTTC	CATSDTPTYGYTF
TRBV5-4	.	TRBJ2-2	once	TGTACCAGCAGCCCCGTGGATGTCGGCACCGGGGAGCTGTTTTTT	CTSSPVDVGTGELFF
TRBV27	TRBD2	TRBJ2-2	.	TGTGCCAGCAGTTCGGGACTAGCGGGAGGGCCTTGGACCGGGGAGCTGTTTTTT	CASSSGLAGGPWTGELFF
TRBV6-1	.	TRBJ2-3	.	TGTGCCAGCAGTGAATTTGGGCGTTTACACACAGATACGCAGTATTTT	CASSEFGRLHTDTQYF
TRBV24-1	.	TRBJ2-5	.	TGTGCCACCAGTCCCCGGGGGACAGTCAGAGAGACCCAGTACTTC	CATSPRGTVRETQYF
TRBV28	.	TRBJ2-4	few	TGTGCCAGCAGAAAGAGGCTAGCCAAAAACATTCAGTACTTC	CASRKRLAKNIQYF
TRBV30	TRBD2	TRBJ2-3	.	TGTGCCTGGAGTGAGACTAGCGGCATCACAGATACGCAGTATTTT	CAWSETSGITDTQYF
TRBV20-1	.	TRBJ1-4	few	TGCAGTGCTACAGGGGCCTTCGGGGAAAAACTGTTTTTT	CSATGAFGEKLFF
TRBV5-8	.	TRBJ2-6	once	TGTGCCAGCAGCAGACGGATCTCTGGGGCCAACGTCCTGACTTTC	CASSRRISGANVLTF
TRBV6-2/TRBV6-3	.	TRBJ2-5	.	TGTGCCAGCGGCCGGGACATAAAGACCCAGTACTTC	CASGRDIKTQYF
TRBV20-1	.	TRBJ2-7	.	TGCAGTCTAGCGAATGCCTACGAGCAGTACTTC	CSLANAYEQYF
TRBV20-1	TRBD2	TRBJ2-2	.	TGCAGTGCTAGTTCAGCGGGGGAACCCACCGGGGAGCTGTTTTTT	CSASSAGEPTGELFF
TRBV20-1	.	TRBJ2-3	.	TGCAGTGCTCGGGACCTCACAGATACGCAGTATTTT	CSARDLTDTQYF
TRBV27	TRBD1	TRBJ2-3	.	TGTGCCAGCAGTCTCCGGGACAGAGCCACAGATACGCAGTATTTT	CASSLRDRATDTQYF
TRBV10-3	TRBD1	TRBJ1-5	.	TGTGCCATCAGTGATGGACAGGGTCAGCCCCAGCATTTT	CAISDGQGQPQHF
TRBV6-5	.	TRBJ1-6	.	TGTGCCAGCAGTTACCGGGATTCCGGGGGTTCACCCCTCCACTTT	CASSYRDSGGSPLHF
TRBV20-1	.	TRBJ1-2	few	TGCAGTGCTAGGGTCCTCCGGGAGAACTATGGCTACACCTTC	CSARVLRENYGYTF
TRBV3-1	TRBD1	TRBJ1-6	once	TGTGCCAGCAGCCCCGGGACAGGGGGCGGATCACCCCTCCACTTT	CASSPGTGGGSPLHF
TRBV20-1	.	TRBJ2-3	few	TGCAGTGCTAGCGTTCCGTACGGGCGCGGAGGGAGCGATACGCAGTATTTT	CSASVPYGRGGSDTQYF
TRBV28	.	TRBJ1-1	.	TGTGCCAGCAGGTTACCCGAATTGAGGAAGGTGGCTTTCTTT	CASRLPELRKVAFF
TRBV6-1	.	TRBJ1-5	.	TGTGCCAGCAGGGTGGACAGCAATCAGCCCCAGCATTTT	CASRVDSNQPQHF